Listed below are T cell receptor beta chains from one sample, sequenced in a study of T cell clones after liver transplantation. The data were produced by immunoSEQ multiplex PCR, yet TCRdb's version contains in-frame clones alone and is incomplete. The profile shows tens of thousands of clones, 70% of them singletons. The input for sequencing was CD4+ T cells from blood, taken at the roughly 15-month timepoint. These receptors all stem from a human patient who received a liver transplant. Some of the T cells might come from the graft donor. The CDR3 runs from the conserved cysteine through the conserved F or W. D genes are given only for firm matches. Part of the rows lack a size; the others show once, few, many or a class for expanded clones.

>.|TRBV7-2|TRBJ2-1|.
CASSLVVSNRGSRNEQFF
TGTGCCAGCAGCTTAGTAGTTAGCAATAGGGGCAGCAGAAATGAGCAGTTCTTC
>.|TRBV27|TRBJ1-1|.
CASSFKENTEAFF
TGTGCCAGCAGTTTCAAGGAGAACACTGAAGCTTTCTTT
>.|TRBV6-8|TRBJ2-1|.
CASSWETREYNEQFF
TGTGCCAGCAGTTGGGAGACTAGGGAGTACAATGAGCAGTTCTTC
>TRBD2|TRBV19|TRBJ2-5|.
CASSIRTSGRETQYF
TGTGCCAGTAGTATTCGGACTAGCGGGAGAGAGACCCAGTACTTC
>TRBD1|TRBV2|TRBJ2-7|.
CASREGTGTDEQYF
TGTGCCAGCAGGGAAGGGACAGGGACCGACGAGCAGTACTTC
>TRBD1|TRBV5-8|TRBJ1-1|.
CASTRRTGMNTEAFF
TGTGCCAGCACCAGACGGACAGGAATGAACACTGAAGCTTTCTTT
>.|TRBV30|TRBJ2-2|.
CAWSVRNTGELFF
TGTGCCTGGAGTGTTAGGAATACCGGGGAGCTGTTTTTT
>.|TRBV28|TRBJ2-7|.
CASSLVGYEQYF
TGTGCCAGCAGTTTAGTTGGGTACGAGCAGTACTTC
>.|TRBV6-5|TRBJ2-7|few
CASSPGAYEQYF
TGTGCCAGCAGCCCCGGAGCTTACGAGCAGTACTTC
>.|TRBV9|TRBJ2-3|.
CASKGTLTSTDTQYF
TGTGCCAGCAAAGGTACCTTGACTAGCACAGATACGCAGTATTTT
>TRBD1|TRBV14|TRBJ2-1|once
CASRPTGIHEQFF
TGTGCCAGCAGACCGACAGGGATCCATGAGCAGTTCTTC
>TRBD1|TRBV5-6|TRBJ2-2|.
CASRRDSWEGELFF
TGTGCCAGCAGACGGGACAGTTGGGAAGGGGAGCTGTTTTTT
>.|TRBV6-1|TRBJ1-4|.
CASSEPGGSNEKLFF
TGTGCCAGCAGTGAACCTGGGGGCTCAAATGAAAAACTGTTTTTT
>TRBD1|TRBV11-3|TRBJ2-1|.
CASSRGQGSYNEQFF
TGTGCCAGCAGCCGAGGACAGGGCTCCTACAATGAGCAGTTCTTC
>.|TRBV7-9|TRBJ1-5|few
CASSLGAGVQPQHF
TGTGCCAGCAGCTTAGGGGCAGGGGTTCAGCCCCAGCATTTT
>.|TRBV2|TRBJ1-4|.
CASKSGARSTNEKLFF
TGTGCCAGCAAATCAGGGGCTAGATCAACTAATGAAAAACTGTTTTTT
>TRBD2|TRBV7-2|TRBJ2-3|once
CASSLDRLAGADTQYF
TGTGCCAGCAGCTTAGATCGGCTAGCGGGGGCAGATACGCAGTATTTT
>.|TRBV5-1|TRBJ2-1|.
CASSTGTSEREQFF
TGCGCCAGCAGCACCGGGACTTCGGAGCGGGAGCAGTTCTTC
>.|TRBV5-6|TRBJ2-5|.
CASSLVAGSPETQYF
TGTGCCAGCAGCTTGGTGGCAGGGAGTCCGGAGACCCAGTACTTC
>TRBD1|TRBV7-9|TRBJ2-6|.
CASSPTGGLPGANVLTF
TGTGCCAGCAGCCCAACAGGGGGTCTACCTGGGGCCAACGTCCTGACTTTC
>TRBD1|TRBV6-5|TRBJ1-6|.
CASSRQGSYNSPLHF
TGTGCCAGCAGTAGACAGGGCTCCTATAATTCACCCCTCCACTTT
>TRBD2|TRBV2|TRBJ2-5|.
CASSPHNPASGGQETQYF
TGTGCCAGCAGTCCTCATAATCCGGCTAGCGGGGGCCAAGAGACCCAGTACTTC
>.|TRBV4-2|TRBJ2-2|few
CASSQIQAANTGELFF
TGTGCCAGCAGCCAAATTCAAGCGGCGAACACCGGGGAGCTGTTTTTT
>.|TRBV19|TRBJ1-3|.
CASTPRGYSGNTIYF
TGTGCCAGTACTCCCCGGGGGTACTCTGGAAACACCATATATTTT
>TRBD1|TRBV5-4|TRBJ1-4|once
CASSPGGQGNEKLFF
TGTGCCAGCAGCCCGGGGGGACAGGGGAATGAAAAACTGTTTTTT
>.|TRBV7-6|TRBJ2-2|.
CASSLGANTGELFF
TGTGCCAGCAGCTTGGGGGCAAACACCGGGGAGCTGTTTTTT
>.|TRBV28|TRBJ2-7|few
CASSFSGTSYEQYF
TGTGCCAGCAGTTTTTCGGGCACCAGCTACGAGCAGTACTTC
>.|TRBV9|TRBJ2-3|.
CASSVGPSTDTQYF
TGTGCCAGCAGCGTGGGGCCTAGCACAGATACGCAGTATTTT
>.|TRBV28|TRBJ2-3|.
CASIWAGGRTDTQYF
TGTGCCAGCATTTGGGCGGGCGGGCGCACAGATACGCAGTATTTT
>.|TRBV7-2|TRBJ2-5|.
CASSVLWARQETQYF
TGTGCCAGCAGCGTCCTATGGGCGAGGCAGGAGACCCAGTACTTC
>TRBD2|TRBV9|TRBJ2-3|.
CASAQLAGGRRADTQYF
TGTGCCAGCGCCCAACTAGCGGGGGGGCGTCGGGCAGATACGCAGTATTTT
>.|TRBV5-1|TRBJ1-4|.
CASSYPPNEKLFF
TGCGCCAGCAGCTACCCCCCTAATGAAAAACTGTTTTTT
>.|TRBV7-9|TRBJ2-2|.
CASSASEGYTGELFF
TGTGCCAGCAGCGCTAGCGAGGGGTATACCGGGGAGCTGTTTTTT
>.|TRBV5-6|TRBJ2-3|few
CASSYGADTQYF
TGTGCCAGCAGCTACGGCGCAGATACGCAGTATTTT
>.|TRBV14|TRBJ2-3|once
CASSQSRSLDSTDTQYF
TGTGCCAGCAGCCAATCGAGGTCGCTAGACAGCACAGATACGCAGTATTTT
>TRBD2|TRBV10-3|TRBJ2-5|.
CAISEQTSGRVETQYF
TGTGCCATCAGTGAGCAGACTAGCGGGAGGGTCGAGACCCAGTACTTC
>.|TRBV28|TRBJ1-2|.
CASSIPERGYGYTF
TGTGCCAGCAGTATTCCCGAACGGGGCTATGGCTACACCTTC
>.|TRBV7-9|TRBJ2-5|.
CASSSTPVASKETQYF
TGTGCCAGCAGCTCAACCCCAGTGGCTAGTAAAGAGACCCAGTACTTC
>TRBD2|TRBV5-8|TRBJ2-3|.
CASSPRTSGKGTDTQYF
TGTGCCAGCAGCCCCAGGACTAGCGGAAAGGGCACAGATACGCAGTATTTT
>.|TRBV7-2|TRBJ1-3|.
CASSLESGNTIYF
TGTGCCAGCAGCTTAGAAAGTGGAAACACCATATATTTT
>TRBD2|TRBV7-2|TRBJ2-3|.
CASSPMGGGTDTQYF
TGTGCCAGCAGCCCTATGGGAGGGGGCACAGATACGCAGTATTTT
>.|TRBV10-3|TRBJ2-3|many
CAISRQRDASTDTQYF
TGTGCCATCAGTCGACAGCGAGACGCTAGCACAGATACGCAGTATTTT
>.|TRBV29-1|TRBJ2-3|few
CSVEGLGRDTQYF
TGCAGCGTTGAAGGTCTGGGCAGAGATACGCAGTATTTT
>TRBD2|TRBV10-3|TRBJ2-2|.
CAISSSGSEAGELFF
TGTGCCATCAGTTCTAGCGGGAGTGAGGCCGGGGAGCTGTTTTTT
>.|TRBV27|TRBJ2-2|.
CASSLSPGRATGELFF
TGTGCCAGCAGTTTATCGCCCGGTAGGGCCACCGGGGAGCTGTTTTTT
>TRBD2|TRBV7-2|TRBJ2-3|.
CASSSTFGLASDTQYF
TGTGCCAGCAGCTCCACATTCGGACTAGCATCAGATACGCAGTATTTT